This T cell receptor (beta chain) comes out of a study of T cells after yellow fever vaccination. One entry per CDR3 protein results from TCRdb running MiXCR on the 5' RACE reads. The sample lists 140,000 to 150,000 distinct CDR3 sequences, about 7% occurring once. The CDR3 length is 16 residues. The V segment lost 0 bases and the J segment 0 bases; nucleotides outside the gene matches: 3. CDR1 MNHEY and CDR2 SVGAGI come from the germline V gene. There are many counts of this clonotype. This sequence originates from a man younger than 40 who received the YFV17D yellow fever vaccine. Sample: CD4+ T cells sorted from PBMCs, taken 10 days after the yellow fever booster vaccination. The J gene is TRBJ2-7, the V gene TRBV6-5; 9 bases are shared with TRBD2. Here the CDR3 reads CASSYSPGLASYEQYF. Here the CDR3 DNA reads TGTGCCAGCAGTTACTCGCCGGGACTAGCCTCCTACGAGCAGTACTTC.